This T cell receptor (beta chain) stems from a study of neurological immune-mediated disorders. The CDR3 totals 13 residues. V lost 5 bases and J lost 8, with 15 bases in between. The germline gives CDR1 SGHTA, CDR2 FQGTGA. The sample holds many counts of this clonotype. Its antigen is unidentified. Study-level points and caveats: CDR3 amino acid sequences of expanded clones were not shared across subjects, a result suggesting private repertoires in all groups.

Synthesis of cDNA was carried out by template-switch 5'RACE. The reaction used 10-nucleotide random UMIs. TCRdb itself ran the 5' RACE reads through MiXCR, one entry per CDR3 protein. This table has about 62,000 distinct CDR3 sequences, 3.5% to 4.5% appearing once. Material for sequencing was PBMCs. This TCR was sampled from a woman in her 50s with multiple sclerosis. The chain employs TRBV7-3 and TRBJ1-2; perhaps TRBD1 as D (6 bases). The CDR3 region has the DNA TGTGCCAGCAGCCAGGACAGATTCAACGGCTACACCTTC. It is translated as CASSQDRFNGYTF. Together with reference TRBV7-3 and TRBJ1-2, the CDR3 gives the full variable domain: GAGVSQTPSNKVTEKGKYVELRCDPISGHTALYWYRQSLGQGPEFLIYFQGTGAADDSGLPNDRFFAVRPEGSVSTLKIQRTERGDSAVYLCASSQDRFNGYTFGSGTRLTVV.